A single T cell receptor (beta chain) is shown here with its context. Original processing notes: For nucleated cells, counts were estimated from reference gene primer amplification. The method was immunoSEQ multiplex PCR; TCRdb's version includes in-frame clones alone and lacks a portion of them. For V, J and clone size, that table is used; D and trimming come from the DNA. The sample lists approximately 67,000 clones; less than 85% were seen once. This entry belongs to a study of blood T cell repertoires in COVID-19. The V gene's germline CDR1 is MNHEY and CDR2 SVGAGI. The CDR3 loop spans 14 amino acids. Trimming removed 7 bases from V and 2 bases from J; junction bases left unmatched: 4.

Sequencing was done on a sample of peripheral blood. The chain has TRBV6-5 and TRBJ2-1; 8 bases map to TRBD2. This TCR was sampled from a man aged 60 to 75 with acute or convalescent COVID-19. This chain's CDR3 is CASTRGGAYNEQFF. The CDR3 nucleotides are TGTGCCAGCACTCGGGGGGGTGCCTACAATGAGCAGTTCTTC.